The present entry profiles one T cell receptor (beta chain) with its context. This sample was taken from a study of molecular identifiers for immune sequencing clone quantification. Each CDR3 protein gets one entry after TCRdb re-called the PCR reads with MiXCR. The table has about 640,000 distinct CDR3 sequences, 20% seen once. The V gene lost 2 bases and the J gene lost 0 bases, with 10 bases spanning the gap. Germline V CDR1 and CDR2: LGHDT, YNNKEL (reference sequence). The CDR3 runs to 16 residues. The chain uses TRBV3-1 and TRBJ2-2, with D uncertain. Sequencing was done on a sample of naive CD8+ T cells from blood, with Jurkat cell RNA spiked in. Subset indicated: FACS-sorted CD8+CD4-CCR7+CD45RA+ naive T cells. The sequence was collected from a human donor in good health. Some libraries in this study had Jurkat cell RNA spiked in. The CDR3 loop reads CASSQLGSANTGELFF. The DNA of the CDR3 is TGTGCCAGCAGCCAATTAGGGTCAGCGAACACCGGGGAGCTGTTTTTT.